These 8 T cell receptor beta chains were sequenced from one sample in a study of STAT5B mutations in CD4+ large granular lymphocyte leukemia (dated by TCRdb to between 2021 and 2022). The method behind the library was the immunoSEQ multiplex PCR assay. What TCRdb holds here is the immuneACCESS table cut down to in-frame rearrangements. Part of the clones is not present; checked against another copy, under half of the missing clones reflect an unresolved V gene, and the others are unexplained. Present in this sample are under 40,000 clones, roughly three quarters of which were seen just once. Together, the top ten hold about 2% of the sample. Sequencing used CD4+ T cells from blood buffy coats. The origin of the receptors is a human donor in good health.

J is TRBJ1-1 and V is TRBV6-6; 7 bases line up with TRBD1. The germline V gene has CDR1 MNHNY and CDR2 SVGAGI (reference sequence). CDR3 length equals 15 residues. The J segment lost 1 base and the V segment lost 6 bases, leaving 8 bases of the junction unmatched. The CDR3 DNA follows: TGTGCCAGCAGCCGACTCGACAGGGCGAACACTGAAGCTTTCTTT. Encoded protein: CASSRLDRANTEAFF.

CDR3 loop: CASSLASQGRQYF. Written as DNA, the CDR3 is TGTGCCAGCAGCTTAGCTTCACAGGGGCGGCAGTACTTC. This rearrangement joins TRBV7-9 to TRBJ2-7, with 7 positions matching TRBD1. The V gene end was trimmed by 0 bases and the J gene end by 9 bases; junction bases not matched to a gene: 5. The germline V gene has CDR1 SEHNR and CDR2 FQNEAQ (reference sequence). This CDR3 is built from 13 residues.

In its sample, this clone was seen a few times. The chain couples TRBV19 to TRBJ1-3; D is uncertain. The V end was cut by 3 bases, the J end by 0 bases, with 9 bases between. Germline loops: CDR1 LNHDA, CDR2 SQIVND (reference sequence). This CDR3 spans 15 amino acids. CDR3 sequence: CASSMVGNSGNTIYF. The CDR3 bases are TGTGCCAGTAGTATGGTCGGGAACTCTGGAAACACCATATATTTT. Complete variable domain (other parts from reference TRBV19 and TRBJ1-3): DGGITQSPKYLFRKEGQNVTLSCEQNLNHDAMYWYRQDPGQGLRLIYYSQIVNDFQKGDIAEGYSVSREKKESFPLTVTSAQKNPTAFYLCASSMVGNSGNTIYFGEGSWLTVV.

V gene TRBV30 combines with J gene TRBJ1-1; D is uncertain. The CDR3 sequence is 11 residues long. CDR1 is GTSNPN, CDR2 SVGIG, per germline (reference sequence). Trimming left V 4 bases short and J 6 bases short, with 9 bases between. The CDR3 spells CAWKGGAEAFF. The CDR3 nucleotides are TGTGCCTGGAAAGGAGGCGCTGAAGCTTTCTTT.

The chain links TRBV5-1 to TRBJ2-7, with TRBD1 matching 8 bases. The V gene's germline CDR1 is SGHRS and CDR2 YFSETQ. The CDR3 sequence is 14 residues long. V shed 4 bases, J shed 3 bases, and the junction held 6 bases outside the gene matches. The CDR3 spells CASSLWTGNYEQYF. The CDR3 coding sequence is TGCGCCAGCAGCCTATGGACAGGGAACTACGAGCAGTACTTC.

This sequence joins TRBV7-9 and TRBJ2-5; 8 bases match TRBD1. The ends lost 1 base at V and 1 base at J; junction bases unmatched: 5. Germline CDR1 is SEHNR and CDR2 is FQNEAQ (reference sequence). This CDR3 is built from 16 residues. CDR3 sequence (DNA): TGTGCCAGCAGCTTAGGGACAGGGCTGGGCCAAGAGACCCAGTACTTC. Translating gives CASSLGTGLGQETQYF.

The table lists this clone with a few counts. The chain carries TRBV30 and TRBJ1-1; D remains ambiguous. V was cut by 4 bases and J by 5 bases, with 5 bases left in between. The CDR3 runs 10 residues. CDR1 is GTSNPN, CDR2 SVGIG, per germline (reference sequence). CDR3 DNA sequence: TGTGCCTGGACCGGGACTGAAGCTTTCTTT. It is translated as CAWTGTEAFF.

In DNA form, the CDR3 reads TGTGCCAGCAGCTTTGAGAGGGACACTGAAGCTTTCTTT. Protein sequence: CASSFERDTEAFF. V is TRBV7-3 and J is TRBJ1-1; D not certain. Germline V gene data show CDR1 as SGHTA and CDR2 as FQGTGA. The length of the CDR3 is 13 residues. The V end was cut by 3 bases, the J end by 3 bases, with 8 bases between. Full variable domain (missing parts from reference TRBV7-3 and TRBJ1-1): GAGVSQTPSNKVTEKGKYVELRCDPISGHTALYWYRQSLGQGPEFLIYFQGTGAADDSGLPNDRFFAVRPEGSVSTLKIQRTERGDSAVYLCASSFERDTEAFFGQGTRLTVV.